Here is one TCR beta chain with its context. The method was immunoSEQ multiplex PCR; TCRdb's version includes in-frame clones alone and lacks a portion of them. The table has approximately 41,000 clones, roughly 89% seen once. These data belong to a study of T cell changes during pregnancy in multiple sclerosis. The CDR3 is made up of 15 amino acids. V lost 4 bases, J lost 4 bases, and 17 bases lay in between. CDR1 and CDR2 (germline): SGHTA, FQGNSA. This TCR was recovered from a female donor in good health, enrolled as a control in a pregnancy study. The sequences come from CD4+ T cells from peripheral blood mononuclear cells, collected in the second trimester of pregnancy. The gene calls are TRBV7-2 and TRBJ2-7; D may be TRBD2 (6 bases). The CDR3 region is CASSSKTEGRYEQYF. The CDR3 DNA is TGTGCCAGCAGCTCAAAGACGGAGGGGAGATACGAGCAGTACTTC.